This TCR beta chain was retrieved from a study of shared clonotypes between healthy human individuals. Study conclusions and caveats: Naive subsets generally exceeded memory subsets in estimated richness.

On this clone itself: Antigen unknown.

J gave up 4 bases and V 4 bases, and 16 bases lay outside the gene matches. There are 17 residues in the CDR3. The V gene's germline CDR1 is MGHRA and CDR2 YSYEKL. Naive CD8 cells, CD45RO-negative and positively selected for CCR7, excluded terminally differentiated effector memory CD45RA+ cells. Genomic DNA of every subset was divided equally among multiple immunoSEQ plates. TCRdb keeps only in-frame clones here, not all; method: immunoSEQ multiplex PCR. The sample shows around 1,900,000 clones, around 95% of them seen only once. This TCR came from a man between 18 and 35 years old in good health. Some clones in this sample may be carry-over from other donors' samples. The chain combines TRBV4-1 with TRBJ2-7, with 7 bases fitting TRBD1. Specimen: naive CD8+ T cells from PBMCs. The CDR3 is CASSPDLRQGRWYEQYF. CDR3 sequence (DNA): TGCGCCAGCAGCCCAGACCTCCGACAGGGTAGATGGTACGAGCAGTACTTC.